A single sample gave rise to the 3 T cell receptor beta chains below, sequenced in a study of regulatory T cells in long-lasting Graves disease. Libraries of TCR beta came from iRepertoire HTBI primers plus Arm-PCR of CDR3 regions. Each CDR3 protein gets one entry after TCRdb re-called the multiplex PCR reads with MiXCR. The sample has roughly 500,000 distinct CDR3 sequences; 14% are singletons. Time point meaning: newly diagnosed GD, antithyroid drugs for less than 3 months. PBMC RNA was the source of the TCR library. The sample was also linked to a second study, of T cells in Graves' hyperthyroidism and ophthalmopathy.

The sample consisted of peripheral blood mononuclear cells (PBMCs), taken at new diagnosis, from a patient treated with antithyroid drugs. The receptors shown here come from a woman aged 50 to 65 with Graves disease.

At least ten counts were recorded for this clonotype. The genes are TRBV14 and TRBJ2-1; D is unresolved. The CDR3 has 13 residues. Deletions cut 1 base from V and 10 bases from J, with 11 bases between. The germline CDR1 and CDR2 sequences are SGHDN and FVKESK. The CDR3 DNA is TGTGCCAGCAGCCAAGGTATCCGCGGCGAGCAGTTCTTC. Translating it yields CASSQGIRGEQFF.

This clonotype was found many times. The CDR3 region has the DNA TGTGCCAGCAGGTACAGGGGGCCGGTAGAGACCCAGTACTTC. This encodes CASRYRGPVETQYF. The rearrangement joins TRBV6-5 to TRBJ2-5, with 9 nucleotides matching TRBD1. CDR3 length equals 14 residues. The V gene end was trimmed by 6 bases and the J gene end by 4 bases; junction bases not matched to a gene: 6. CDR1 is MNHEY and CDR2 is SVGAGI in the germline V gene.

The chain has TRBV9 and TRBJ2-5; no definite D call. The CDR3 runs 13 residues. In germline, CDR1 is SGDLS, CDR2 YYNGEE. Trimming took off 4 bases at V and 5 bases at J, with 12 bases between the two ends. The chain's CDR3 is CASSLDPTETQYF. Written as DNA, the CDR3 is TGTGCCAGCAGCCTCGACCCCACGGAGACCCAGTACTTC.